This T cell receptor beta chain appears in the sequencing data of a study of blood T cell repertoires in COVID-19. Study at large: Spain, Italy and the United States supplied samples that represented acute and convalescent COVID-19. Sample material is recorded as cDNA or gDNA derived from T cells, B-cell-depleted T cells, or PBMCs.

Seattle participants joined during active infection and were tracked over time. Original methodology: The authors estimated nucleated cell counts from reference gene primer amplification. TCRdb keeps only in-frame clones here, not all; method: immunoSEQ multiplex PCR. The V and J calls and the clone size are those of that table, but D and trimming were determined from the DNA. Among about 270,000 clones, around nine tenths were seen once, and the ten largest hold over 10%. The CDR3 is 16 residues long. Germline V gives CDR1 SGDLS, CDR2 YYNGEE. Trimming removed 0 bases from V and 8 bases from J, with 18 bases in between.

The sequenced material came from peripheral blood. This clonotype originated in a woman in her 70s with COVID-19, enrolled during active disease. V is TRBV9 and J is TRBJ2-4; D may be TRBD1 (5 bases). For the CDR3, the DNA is TGTGCCAGCAGCGTAGGAGCAGGGTCATCCGCCGACATTCAGTACTTC. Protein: CASSVGAGSSADIQYF.